The table lists the clone carrying this TCR beta chain with many counts. Its target is not known. These data belong to a study of post-analysis software for immune sequencing data. Study information: Included courses were relapsing-remitting and secondary progressive multiple sclerosis; progressive-relapsing multiple sclerosis was also included. Study-level findings and limits: Patients showed TRBV5-6, TRBV5-1 and TRBV20-1 among a few TRBV segments more frequent than in controls. Among multiple sclerosis patients, normalized Chao1 diversity was significantly below that of controls. Strong co-clustering by F measure linked samples that shared a preparation batch.

Germline-derived CDR1 and CDR2 are MDHEN and SYDVKM. The V and J ends lost 3 bases and 3 bases, in that order; junction bases with no gene match: 6. This CDR3 has 15 residues. Unique-molecular-identifier-tagged TCR beta cDNA libraries were used. Out of roughly 0.85 to 11 million T cells, about 510,000 cDNA molecules were generated. Each CDR3 protein is one row after TCRdb ran MiXCR on the PCR reads. The sample comprises a few hundred thousand distinct CDR3 sequences, approximately 34% of which are singletons, and under 5% rests with the top ten. Sequencing input: blood. The clonotype comes from a girl aged 5 to 17 with multiple sclerosis. The chain is built from TRBV28 and TRBJ2-7; 9 bases align to TRBD1. The CDR3 sequence is CASSFGGTGIYEQYF. The CDR3 bases are TGTGCCAGCAGTTTTGGGGGGACAGGGATCTACGAGCAGTACTTC. The variable domain in full, completed from reference TRBV28 and TRBJ2-7, reads DVKVTQSSRYLVKRTGEKVFLECVQDMDHENMFWYRQDPGLGLRLIYFSYDVKMKEKGDIPEGYSVSREKKERFSLILESASTNQTSMYLCASSFGGTGIYEQYFGPGTRLTVT.